What follows describes a single TCR beta chain. The repertoire was sequenced with immunoSEQ multiplex PCR; TCRdb's copy has only in-frame clones and lacks some. The sample yields over 110,000 clones, around nine tenths seen once. This sample is part of a study of T cell responses to AZD1222 COVID-19 vaccine. Across the study: Second-dose timings of about 4 or about 12 weeks were pooled.

This sample comprised peripheral blood, obtained on day 0 of AZD1222 vaccination. This TCR derives from an adult in good health.

The CDR3 is CASSEGGRGHQPQHF. CDR3 nucleotides: TGTGCCAGCAGTGAAGGTGGCAGGGGCCATCAGCCCCAGCATTTT. The V and J genes are TRBV6-1 and TRBJ1-5; tentatively, D is TRBD1 (6 bases). CDR1 MNHNS and CDR2 SASEGT come from the germline V gene. The CDR3 has 15 amino acids. Trimming removed 1 base from V and 5 bases from J, with 12 bases in between.